The T cell receptor beta chain described here comes from a study of metastatic and nonmetastatic thyroid tumors. About the study: Patients with malignant and benign thyroid disease provided blood and tumor or nodule tissue, whose repertoires were compared.

Points from the study as a whole: Malignant tumors reportedly showed significantly higher TCR beta diversity than benign nodules in both blood and tumor.

Authors' methods: What underpinned the distant-metastasis classifier for papillary thyroid cancer was the set of CDR3 differences across clinicopathological groups. With MiXCR, TCRdb reprocessed the PCR reads. These V and J calls rely on TCRdb rather than the paper's analysis. The table lists about 40,000 clones, around 17% of them singletons. At least ten counts were recorded for this clone. No antigen is known for it. Every patient was untreated before thyroid surgery. The clonotype was recovered from a female donor with papillary thyroid cancer or a benign thyroid nodule (not recorded which). Some clones in this sample may be carry-over from other donors' samples. The sample taken for sequencing was blood.

The DNA for the CDR3 is TGCGCCACAAGCCGGGACAAATCCTACAATGAGCAGTTCTTC. Translating it yields CATSRDKSYNEQFF. This chain uses TRBV5-1 with TRBJ2-1; possibly TRBD1 for D (6 bases). V shed 9 bases and J shed 1 base, with 14 bases lying between them. The germline CDR1 and CDR2 sequences are SGHRS and YFSETQ. This CDR3 has 14 residues.